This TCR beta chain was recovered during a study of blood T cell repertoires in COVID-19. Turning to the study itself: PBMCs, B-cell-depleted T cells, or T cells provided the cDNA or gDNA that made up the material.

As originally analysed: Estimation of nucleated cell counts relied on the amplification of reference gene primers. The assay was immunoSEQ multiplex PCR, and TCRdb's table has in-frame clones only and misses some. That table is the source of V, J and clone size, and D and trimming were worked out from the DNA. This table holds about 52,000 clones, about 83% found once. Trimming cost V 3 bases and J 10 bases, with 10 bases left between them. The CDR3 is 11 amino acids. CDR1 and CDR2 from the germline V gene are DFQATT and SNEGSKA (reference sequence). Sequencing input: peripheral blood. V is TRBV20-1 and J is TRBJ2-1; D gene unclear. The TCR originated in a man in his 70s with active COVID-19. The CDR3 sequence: CSARSVSEQFF. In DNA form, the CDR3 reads TGCAGTGCTAGGTCTGTCTCCGAGCAGTTCTTC.